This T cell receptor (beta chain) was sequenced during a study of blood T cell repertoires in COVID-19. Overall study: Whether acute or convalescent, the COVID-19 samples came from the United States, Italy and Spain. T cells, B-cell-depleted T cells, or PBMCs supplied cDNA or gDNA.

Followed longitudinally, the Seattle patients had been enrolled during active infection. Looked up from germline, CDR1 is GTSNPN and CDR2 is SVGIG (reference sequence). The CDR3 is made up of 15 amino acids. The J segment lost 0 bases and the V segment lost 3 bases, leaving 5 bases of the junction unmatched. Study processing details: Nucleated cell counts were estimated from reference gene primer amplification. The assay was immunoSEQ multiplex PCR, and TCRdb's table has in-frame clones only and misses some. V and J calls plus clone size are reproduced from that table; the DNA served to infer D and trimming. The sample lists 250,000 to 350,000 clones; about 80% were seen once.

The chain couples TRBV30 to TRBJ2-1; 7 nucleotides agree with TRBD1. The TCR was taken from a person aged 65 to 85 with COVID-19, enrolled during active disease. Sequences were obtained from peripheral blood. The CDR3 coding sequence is TGTGCCTGGAGAGGGGGCGCGAGCTCCTACAATGAGCAGTTCTTC. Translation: CAWRGGASSYNEQFF.